The 32 T cell receptor beta chains given below trace back to one sample, sequenced in a study of T cell responses to AZD1222 COVID-19 vaccine. Clones were read by immunoSEQ multiplex PCR, and TCRdb kept only the in-frame ones, dropping some. This table holds about 120,000 clones, about nine tenths found once. The sample in question was peripheral blood, obtained on day 0 of AZD1222 vaccination. Receptors were obtained from an adult in good health.

The V call is TRBV28, the J call TRBJ1-5; unclear D gene. Trimming left V 0 bases short and J 6 bases short, with 15 bases between. This CDR3 region has 16 residues. The V gene's germline CDR1 is MDHEN and CDR2 SYDVKM. This chain's CDR3 is CASSLWAGVRIQPQHF. The CDR3 region has the DNA TGTGCCAGCAGTTTATGGGCAGGAGTCAGGATTCAGCCCCAGCATTTT.

The chain joins TRBV4-3 to TRBJ2-5; TRBD2 matches 12 bases. V was clipped by 4 bases and J by 3 bases; unmatched bases: 3. This CDR3 has 15 amino acids. CDR1 and CDR2 (germline): LGHNA, YSLEER. The CDR3 nucleotides read TGCGCCAGCAGCCCCGGACTAGCGGGAAAAGAGACCCAGTACTTC. Its protein product is CASSPGLAGKETQYF.

V usage is TRBV7-6 and J usage is TRBJ2-7; 10 positions match TRBD1. J was trimmed by 4 bases and V by 6 bases; bases with no gene match: 9. Per the germline V gene, CDR1 is SGHVS and CDR2 is FNYEAQ. This CDR3 is built from 15 residues. The CDR3 is CASRDPGQGYYEQYF. CDR3 DNA sequence: TGTGCCAGCAGGGACCCGGGACAGGGGTATTACGAGCAGTACTTC.

The V gene is TRBV10-3, the J gene TRBJ1-6; no clear D. Trimming cost V 3 bases and J 8 bases, with 11 bases left between them. This CDR3 has 14 residues. CDR1 and CDR2 from the germline V gene are ENHRY and SYGVKD. DNA of the CDR3: TGTGCCATCAGTGATCAACCAGGAGATTCACCCCTCCACTTT. This codes for CAISDQPGDSPLHF.

The chain links TRBV6-2 or TRBV6-3 to TRBJ1-5; D uncertain. The germline V gene encodes CDR1 MNHEY and CDR2 SVGEGT. This CDR3 contains 15 residues. Trimming removed 2 bases at V and 9 bases at J, with 17 bases between. The CDR3 reads CASSYDPTGPRPQHF. For the CDR3, the DNA is TGTGCCAGCAGTTACGACCCCACCGGGCCAAGGCCCCAGCATTTT.

The rearrangement links TRBV19 to TRBJ1-4; 7 nucleotides align to TRBD1. Germline V gene lookup returns CDR1 LNHDA and CDR2 SQIVND (reference sequence). The CDR3 loop spans 14 amino acids. V lost 6 bases, J lost 5 bases, and 6 bases stayed unmatched. DNA of the CDR3: TGTGCCAGTAGGACTACAGGGGTAAATGAAAAACTGTTTTTT. Amino acid sequence: CASRTTGVNEKLFF.

This sequence joins TRBV6-6 and TRBJ2-7, with 9 bases fitting TRBD1. Unmatched junction bases numbered 14, after V lost 5 bases and J lost 3 bases. Germline V gene lookup returns CDR1 MNHNY and CDR2 SVGAGI (reference sequence). CDR3 length equals 17 residues. The CDR3 DNA follows: TGTGCCAGCAGTCAGGACAGGGGAAGGGTCCGGCTCTACGAGCAGTACTTC. Translated, it gives CASSQDRGRVRLYEQYF.

The rearrangement joins TRBV15 to TRBJ2-7, with a possible D match to TRBD1 (5 bases). Deletions cut 2 bases from V and 1 base from J, with 18 bases between. This CDR3 has 17 residues. CDR1 and CDR2 from the germline V gene are LNHNV and YYDKDF (reference sequence). CDR3 region: CATSRSRLDTDSYEQYF. The CDR3 DNA reads TGTGCCACCAGCAGAAGTCGCCTGGACACTGATTCCTACGAGCAGTACTTC.

The chain couples TRBV9 to TRBJ2-2; D unclear. The V end lost 4 bases, the J end lost 7 bases, and 8 bases lay between the germline ends. The germline V gene encodes CDR1 SGDLS and CDR2 YYNGEE. This CDR3 contains 12 residues. CDR3 DNA: TGTGCCAGCAGCCCCTCGGACGGGGAGCTGTTTTTT. Protein product: CASSPSDGELFF.

This chain uses TRBV20-1 with TRBJ1-2, with D uncertain. CDR3 length: 13 amino acids. The germline CDR1 and CDR2 sequences are DFQATT and SNEGSKA (reference sequence). Trimming cost V 3 bases and J 0 bases, with 8 bases left between them. The CDR3 DNA follows: TGCAGTGCTAGTAACAGAACTAACTATGGCTACACCTTC. As protein: CSASNRTNYGYTF.

The J gene is TRBJ1-2, the V gene TRBV10-3; a weak D match, TRBD1 (5 bases). The V gene lost 3 bases and the J gene lost 7 bases, with 6 bases spanning the gap. CDR1 and CDR2 (germline): ENHRY, SYGVKD. CDR3 length: 11 amino acids. The CDR3 region has the DNA TGTGCCATCAGTGACGGGGCTGGCTACACCTTC. This gives the protein CAISDGAGYTF.

This rearrangement joins TRBV7-2 to TRBJ2-3; D gene uncertain. Trimming stripped 4 bases from V and 14 bases from J, with 13 bases between. This CDR3 comprises 11 residues. Germline V gives CDR1 SGHTA, CDR2 FQGNSA. CDR3 in amino acids: CASSSVSMVYF. The CDR3 DNA follows: TGTGCCAGCAGCTCGGTTTCGATGGTGTATTTT.

V usage is TRBV4-2 and J usage is TRBJ1-2; D not resolved. V lost 0 bases, J lost 4 bases, and 12 bases lay in between. Per the germline V gene, CDR1 is LGHNA and CDR2 is YNFKEQ. The CDR3 covers 15 residues. The CDR3 coding sequence is TGTGCCAGCAGCCAAGATGGAGACCGCCGCTATGGCTACACCTTC. It specifies CASSQDGDRRYGYTF.

V and J are TRBV28 and TRBJ1-6; 10 bases map to TRBD1. J lost 10 bases, V lost 4 bases, and 13 bases had no gene match. Per germline, CDR1 MDHEN and CDR2 SYDVKM. The CDR3 is made up of 17 amino acids. The CDR3 DNA sequence: TGTGCCAGCAGTTCACCCTTAACCGGGACAGGGGACTCACCCCTCCACTTT. Translated, it gives CASSSPLTGTGDSPLHF.

V gene TRBV5-1 combines with J gene TRBJ2-5, with D maybe TRBD1 (6 bases). Germline-derived CDR1 and CDR2 are SGHRS and YFSETQ. Trimming pared 0 bases from V and 5 bases from J, leaving 11 bases between. The CDR3 totals 14 residues. CDR3 region: CASSLANQGETQYF. The CDR3 nucleotides are TGCGCCAGCAGCTTGGCCAACCAGGGGGAGACCCAGTACTTC.

This sequence joins TRBV7-9 and TRBJ1-1, with TRBD1 identical over 7 bases. From germline, CDR1 is SEHNR and CDR2 FQNEAQ (reference sequence). The CDR3 runs 15 residues. Trimming at V came to 5 bases and at J to 4 bases, leaving 10 bases not matched to a gene. In DNA form, the CDR3 reads TGTGCCAGCAGCCCGGGACAGAGTGAAGCCACTGAAGCTTTCTTT. It translates to CASSPGQSEATEAFF.

As concerns this clone: Germline and junction disagree at one end, which may indicate a read error. The chain carries TRBV6-2 or TRBV6-3 and TRBJ1-1, with D maybe TRBD1 (5 bases). This CDR3 has 14 residues. CDR1 and CDR2 (germline): MNHEY, SVGEGT. As DNA, the CDR3 is TGTGCCAGCAGTATCCCGGGACGGAACCCTGAAGCTTTCTTT. Residues: CASSIPGRNPEAFF.

This sequence joins TRBV5-1 and TRBJ1-6; 8 nucleotides align to TRBD1. Germline-derived CDR1 and CDR2 are SGHRS and YFSETQ. V lost 1 base and J lost 4; bases outside the gene matches: 4. The length of the CDR3 is 16 residues. CDR3 in DNA: TGCGCCAGCAGCTTGCAGGGGGCCTCTTATAATTCACCCCTCCACTTT. It codes for CASSLQGASYNSPLHF.

The rearrangement uses TRBV6-5 and TRBJ2-7; 7 nucleotides line up with TRBD1. Germline values: CDR1 MNHEY, CDR2 SVGAGI. This CDR3 comprises 14 residues. Trimming removed 5 bases from V and 3 bases from J; junction bases left unmatched: 7. The DNA of the CDR3 is TGTGCCAGCAGTAGGGGACAGAAAAACTACGAGCAGTACTTC. It specifies CASSRGQKNYEQYF.

The chain carries TRBV5-1 and TRBJ1-6; TRBD1 aligns across 10 bases. Trimming removed 4 bases from V and 12 bases from J; junction bases left unmatched: 10. In germline, CDR1 is SGHRS, CDR2 YFSETQ. This CDR3 region has 15 residues. CDR3 protein: CASSPSGTGEGPLHF. CDR3 nucleotide sequence: TGCGCCAGCAGCCCCAGCGGGACAGGGGAAGGACCCCTCCACTTT.

The chain has TRBV13 and TRBJ2-2; perhaps TRBD2 as D (5 bases). Between the trimmed V and J ends, which lost 5 bases and 6 bases, there was a span of 7 bases. Germline V CDR1 and CDR2: PRHDT, FYEKMQ (reference sequence). The CDR3 loop spans 12 amino acids. CDR3 sequence: CASSLGAGELFF. The CDR3 DNA sequence: TGTGCCAGCAGCCTCGGGGCCGGGGAGCTGTTTTTT.

The rearrangement uses TRBV4-3 and TRBJ2-1; 7 positions agree with TRBD2. The V and J ends lost 0 bases and 5 bases, in that order; junction bases with no gene match: 13. The CDR3 spans 18 residues. Germline CDR1 is LGHNA and CDR2 is YSLEER. The CDR3: CASSQDATEAGKNNEQFF. CDR3 nucleotide sequence: TGCGCCAGCAGCCAAGATGCCACCGAAGCGGGGAAGAACAATGAGCAGTTCTTC.

There are a few counts of this clone. The gene calls are TRBV4-2 and TRBJ1-5, with TRBD1 as a possible D gene (6 bases). The germline V gene has CDR1 LGHNA and CDR2 YNFKEQ. The V and J ends lost 0 bases and 5 bases respectively, with 17 bases between them. This CDR3 has 17 residues. This chain's CDR3 is CASSQELGGARHQPQHF. The CDR3, as DNA: TGTGCCAGCAGCCAAGAGTTGGGGGGGGCCCGCCATCAGCCCCAGCATTTT.

V usage is TRBV24-1 and J usage is TRBJ1-2; unclear D gene. This CDR3 region has 12 residues. The germline V gene encodes CDR1 KGHDR and CDR2 SFDVKD. V was cut by 0 bases and J by 4 bases, with 2 bases left in between. The CDR3: CATSDLAYGYTF. The CDR3, as DNA: TGTGCCACCAGTGATTTGGCCTATGGCTACACCTTC.

J is TRBJ2-3 and V is TRBV2; no definite D call. Germline V CDR1 and CDR2: SNHLY, FYNNEI. This CDR3 spans 14 amino acids. V lost 5 bases to trimming and J lost 0 bases, with 9 bases between them. Here the CDR3 reads CASSRGASTDTQYF. CDR3 nucleotide sequence: TGTGCCAGCAGTAGAGGCGCTAGCACAGATACGCAGTATTTT.

The rearrangement joins TRBV18 to TRBJ2-1; no definite D call. Germline CDR1 and CDR2: KGHSH and LQKENI. V lost 1 base and J lost 0, with 10 bases in between. The CDR3 runs to 16 residues. The CDR3 sequence is CASSPRAKSSYNEQFF. The CDR3, as DNA: TGTGCCAGCTCACCACGAGCTAAATCCTCCTACAATGAGCAGTTCTTC.

This clone was picked up one time. This chain links TRBV12-3 or TRBV12-4 with TRBJ1-2; D is unclear. The CDR3 contains 13 residues. The V end lost 2 bases, the J end lost 8 bases, and 12 bases lay between the germline ends. In DNA form, the CDR3 reads TGTGCCAGCAGTTTATTGGAGCAAAGCGGCTACACCTTC. Translated: CASSLLEQSGYTF.

The chain recombines TRBV4-2 with TRBJ1-3, with D perhaps TRBD1 (5 bases). The CDR3 runs to 15 residues. With 0 bases removed from V and 5 bases from J, the gap between germline ends came to 11 bases. Germline-derived CDR1 and CDR2 are LGHNA and YNFKEQ. The CDR3, as DNA: TGTGCCAGCAGCCAAGATCCTGGACAAAGAAACACCATATATTTT. It translates to CASSQDPGQRNTIYF.

V is TRBV15 and J is TRBJ1-2; D is perhaps TRBD1 (5 bases). Germline lookup yields CDR1 LNHNV and CDR2 YYDKDF (reference sequence). Trimming removed 3 bases at V and 3 bases at J, with 8 bases between. This CDR3 contains 13 residues. CDR3 loop: CATSRGVDYGYTF. The DNA for the CDR3 is TGTGCCACCAGCAGGGGGGTCGACTATGGCTACACCTTC.

The CDR3 loop reads CAISVGTSAETQYF. In DNA form, the CDR3 reads TGTGCCATCAGTGTCGGGACTAGTGCAGAGACCCAGTACTTC. This chain connects TRBV10-3 to TRBJ2-5; 8 bases agree with TRBD2. CDR1 is ENHRY and CDR2 is SYGVKD in the germline V gene. The CDR3 is made up of 14 amino acids. The ends lost 4 bases at V and 4 bases at J; junction bases unmatched: 5.

The chain employs TRBV5-4 and TRBJ1-5; unclear D gene. This CDR3 comprises 14 residues. Between the trimmed V and J ends, which lost 0 bases and 4 bases, there was a span of 8 bases. Per the germline V gene, CDR1 is SGHNT and CDR2 is YYREEE (reference sequence). The CDR3, as DNA: TGTGCCAGCAGCTTGGGTTGGACGAATCAGCCCCAGCATTTT. The encoded protein is CASSLGWTNQPQHF. The full variable domain, in which reference TRBV5-4 and TRBJ1-5 provide the parts outside the CDR3, is ETGVTQSPTHLIKTRGQQVTLRCSSQSGHNTVSWYQQALGQGPQFIFQYYREEENGRGNFPPRFSGLQFPNYSSELNVNALELDDSALYLCASSLGWTNQPQHFGDGTRLSIL.

Regarding this clone: Other DNA sequences in this sample translate to the same CDR3. V usage is TRBV6-5 and J usage is TRBJ1-1; D perhaps matches TRBD1 (5 bases). V was shortened by 8 bases and J by 1 base, with 17 bases between the two germline ends. Germline CDR1 is MNHEY and CDR2 is SVGAGI. This CDR3 is 15 amino acids long. The CDR3 region is CASRPSVGQNTEAFF. In nucleotides, the CDR3 is TGTGCCAGCCGACCCTCGGTGGGGCAGAACACTGAAGCTTTCTTT.